This TCR beta chain was captured in a study of cytomegalovirus exposure and HLA in healthy donors. CDR3 length: 15 amino acids. V trimming: 5 bases; J trimming: 6 bases; junction bases outside the gene matches: 11. Looked up from germline, CDR1 is SGHAT and CDR2 is FQNNGV. This clone showed up just a few times. The antigen is unknown. Healthy bone marrow donors made up the donors. PCR employed 60 Vbeta and 13 Jbeta primers. TCRdb's copy holds only in-frame clones and misses some; the assay was immunoSEQ multiplex PCR. The sample lists some 120,000 clones, 15% occurring once. The study, taken as a whole, reports: The CMV antigen specificity of a few CMV-associated chains was confirmed through in vitro analysis. For cytomegalovirus status, the classifier reportedly gave diagnoses with high specificity and sensitivity.

This clonotype originated in a woman aged 18 to 35 in good health and CMV-seronegative. The sequencing input was PBMCs. The V and J genes are TRBV11-2 and TRBJ2-7, with 9 bases lining up with TRBD1. The CDR3 region has the DNA TGTGCCAGCAGCCCGCAATATAACAGGGGGCGCGAGCAGTACTTC. Its translation is CASSPQYNRGREQYF.